This passage covers 22 T cell receptor beta chains from one sample sequenced in a study of T cell changes during pregnancy in multiple sclerosis. Clones were read by immunoSEQ multiplex PCR, and TCRdb kept only the in-frame ones, dropping some. Of over 35,000 clones in the sample, around nine tenths were seen once. Sample: peripheral blood, taken before pregnancy. The receptors come from a female donor with multiple sclerosis, enrolled in a pregnancy study.

The chain is built from TRBV9 and TRBJ2-3; no firm D call. The V and J ends lost 1 base and 0 bases respectively, with 12 bases between them. Germline V gives CDR1 SGDLS, CDR2 YYNGEE. The length of the CDR3 is 16 residues. The CDR3 reads CASSVRGGTSTDTQYF. The CDR3 DNA is TGTGCCAGCAGCGTACGCGGCGGCACTAGCACAGATACGCAGTATTTT.

The chain couples TRBV11-2 to TRBJ1-5; D is perhaps TRBD1 (5 bases). The V gene lost 1 base and the J gene lost 7 bases, with 14 bases spanning the gap. This CDR3 spans 15 amino acids. Per germline, CDR1 SGHAT and CDR2 FQNNGV. The CDR3 sequence: CASSLVGQGGQPQHF. CDR3 nucleotides: TGTGCCAGCAGCTTAGTAGGGCAGGGCGGACAGCCCCAGCATTTT.

This clone was seen just once. The rearrangement links TRBV27 to TRBJ2-7; D is uncertain. The V end lost 6 bases, the J end lost 0 bases, and 3 bases lay between the germline ends. Germline values: CDR1 MNHEY, CDR2 SMNVEV (reference sequence). The CDR3 loop spans 11 amino acids. The CDR3 spells CASRHSYEQYF. Here the CDR3 DNA reads TGTGCCAGCAGACACTCCTACGAGCAGTACTTC.

The chain combines TRBV5-6 with TRBJ2-3; possible D gene TRBD1, 6 bases. Germline CDR1 SGHDT, CDR2 YYEEEE. The CDR3 covers 16 residues. V dropped 4 bases and J dropped 3 bases, with 18 bases sitting between them. The CDR3, as DNA: TGTGCCAGCAGCCCTACAGGGTTTTTTGGAACAGATACGCAGTATTTT. Amino acids: CASSPTGFFGTDTQYF. Full variable domain (remainder filled in from reference TRBV5-6 and TRBJ2-3): DAGVTQSPTHLIKTRGQQVTLRCSPKSGHDTVSWYQQALGQGPQFIFQYYEEEERQRGNFPDRFSGHQFPNYSSELNVNALLLGDSALYLCASSPTGFFGTDTQYFGPGTRLTVL.

This sequence joins TRBV7-2 and TRBJ2-5, with TRBD2 identical over 8 bases. Germline V gives CDR1 SGHTA, CDR2 FQGNSA. The CDR3 loop spans 16 amino acids. V trimming: 1 base; J trimming: 5 bases; junction bases outside the gene matches: 9. The CDR3 DNA is TGTGCCAGCAGCTTAGGACTAGCGACGAGGGGGGAGACCCAGTACTTC. Translation: CASSLGLATRGETQYF.

The chain uses TRBV5-4 and TRBJ2-1, with 8 bases aligning to TRBD2. This CDR3 is built from 16 residues. Germline V gene data show CDR1 as SGHNT and CDR2 as YYREEE (reference sequence). After removal of 3 bases from V and 0 bases from J, the junction contained 5 bases not matched to a gene. CDR3 in DNA: TGTGCCAGCAGCTGGACCGGGACTAGCTCCTACAATGAGCAGTTCTTC. Amino acids: CASSWTGTSSYNEQFF.

The chain joins TRBV7-9 to TRBJ2-5; no clear D. Germline V gene sequence: CDR1 SEHNR, CDR2 FQNEAQ (reference sequence). V gave up 0 bases and J gave up 5 bases, with 7 bases separating them. The CDR3 sequence is 13 residues long. CDR3 loop: CASSLAFPETQYF. CDR3 coding DNA: TGTGCCAGCAGCTTAGCATTCCCGGAGACCCAGTACTTC.

The genes are TRBV30 and TRBJ2-1; TRBD2 matches at 7 bases. From germline, CDR1 is GTSNPN and CDR2 SVGIG (reference sequence). The junction had 9 bases not matched to a gene; V was cut back by 3 bases and J by 7 bases. The CDR3 covers 14 residues. The CDR3 spells CAWRRGTTWNEQFF. The CDR3 region has the DNA TGTGCCTGGAGGCGGGGGACTACCTGGAATGAGCAGTTCTTC.

The rearrangement joins TRBV10-2 to TRBJ2-2; 10 nucleotides agree with TRBD2. Germline lookup yields CDR1 WSHSY and CDR2 SAAADI. The V gene end was trimmed by 3 bases and the J gene end by 8 bases; junction bases not matched to a gene: 12. The CDR3 runs to 17 residues. CDR3 DNA: TGCGCCAGCAGTGAATGGCTAGCGGGAGCGATGGGTGGGGAGCTGTTTTTT. It is translated as CASSEWLAGAMGGELFF.

The chain carries TRBV4-1 and TRBJ1-2, with D possibly being TRBD1 (5 bases). The CDR3 spans 16 residues. Between the trimmed V and J ends, which lost 0 bases and 0 bases, there was a span of 11 bases. The germline V gene has CDR1 MGHRA and CDR2 YSYEKL. The CDR3 spells CASSQEGAGANYGYTF. CDR3 DNA sequence: TGCGCCAGCAGCCAAGAAGGGGCAGGCGCTAACTATGGCTACACCTTC.

The chain combines TRBV27 with TRBJ2-3, with 13 bases that match TRBD2. CDR3 length: 16 amino acids. Germline V lookup: CDR1 MNHEY, CDR2 SMNVEV (reference sequence). J was trimmed by 3 bases and V by 5 bases; bases with no gene match: 5. CDR3 in amino acids: CASSPLLAGGTDTQYF. CDR3 in DNA: TGTGCCAGCAGTCCGCTACTAGCGGGAGGGACAGATACGCAGTATTTT.

The rearrangement joins TRBV4-3 to TRBJ2-7; 8 positions agree with TRBD1. The junction had 6 bases not matched to a gene; V was cut back by 0 bases and J by 8 bases. Germline values: CDR1 LGHNA, CDR2 YSLEER. The CDR3 length is 14 residues. The CDR3 region is CASSQDQGQVKQYF. CDR3 in DNA: TGCGCCAGCAGCCAAGATCAGGGACAGGTTAAGCAGTACTTC.

The chain couples TRBV11-2 to TRBJ2-7; the match to TRBD1 covers 7 bases. The V gene end was trimmed by 4 bases and the J gene end by 2 bases; junction bases not matched to a gene: 11. Germline CDR1 SGHAT, CDR2 FQNNGV. This CDR3 is 16 amino acids long. This CDR3 is CASSSNAGTAAYEQYF. The CDR3 DNA follows: TGTGCCAGCAGCTCAAACGCCGGGACAGCGGCCTACGAGCAGTACTTC.

The J gene is TRBJ2-1, the V gene TRBV2; 13 nucleotides line up with TRBD2. This CDR3 is 13 amino acids long. Germline V gene lookup returns CDR1 SNHLY and CDR2 FYNNEI. Trimming took 11 bases from V and 3 from J; bases not matched to a gene: 1. CDR3 nucleotide sequence: TGTGCCGGACTAGCGGGAGACTACAATGAGCAGTTCTTC. Its protein is CAGLAGDYNEQFF.

The chain links TRBV9 to TRBJ2-1, with a weak D call TRBD2 (5 bases). Trimming removed 2 bases at V and 12 bases at J, with 18 bases between. Germline assignment: CDR1 SGDLS and CDR2 YYNGEE. CDR3 size: 14 residues. CDR3 amino acids: CASSVGDNSIMQFF. The DNA of the CDR3 is TGTGCCAGCAGCGTCGGGGATAACAGTATTATGCAGTTCTTC.

The chain recombines TRBV28 with TRBJ1-5; 8 bases map to TRBD1. Unmatched junction bases numbered 10, after V lost 6 bases and J lost 0 bases. The CDR3 extends over 17 amino acids. Germline values: CDR1 MDHEN, CDR2 SYDVKM. CDR3 amino acids: CASRPTGDRPSNQPQHF. The CDR3, as DNA: TGTGCCAGCAGACCGACAGGGGATCGTCCTAGCAATCAGCCCCAGCATTTT. Variable domain in full (rest from reference TRBV28 and TRBJ1-5): DVKVTQSSRYLVKRTGEKVFLECVQDMDHENMFWYRQDPGLGLRLIYFSYDVKMKEKGDIPEGYSVSREKKERFSLILESASTNQTSMYLCASRPTGDRPSNQPQHFGDGTRLSIL.

The chain links TRBV4-2 to TRBJ2-1; unclear D gene. Germline assignment: CDR1 LGHNA and CDR2 YNFKEQ. There are 15 residues in the CDR3. V was shortened by 2 bases and J by 4 bases, with 12 bases between the two germline ends. The CDR3 loop reads CASSQIGAQYNEQFF. The CDR3 nucleotides are TGTGCCAGCAGCCAAATAGGAGCTCAATACAATGAGCAGTTCTTC.

The chain employs TRBV7-2 and TRBJ2-3; possibly TRBD1 for D (5 bases). The CDR3 extends over 16 amino acids. The germline V and J ends were trimmed by 5 bases and 7 bases, with 22 bases remaining between them. Germline assignment: CDR1 SGHTA and CDR2 FQGNSA. The CDR3 region is CASSRQIWASPHTQYF. CDR3 DNA sequence: TGTGCCAGCAGCCGACAGATCTGGGCTAGTCCACATACGCAGTATTTT.

The gene calls are TRBV6-1 and TRBJ2-3; perhaps TRBD2 as D (5 bases). V was shortened by 6 bases and J by 1 base, with 14 bases between the two germline ends. CDR3 length equals 15 residues. The germline V gene encodes CDR1 MNHNS and CDR2 SASEGT. The DNA of the CDR3 is TGTGCCAGCAGGCCTACTAGTCCGCGCACAGATACGCAGTATTTT. Residues: CASRPTSPRTDTQYF.

V is TRBV27 and J is TRBJ2-1; 13 nucleotides agree with TRBD2. Germline assignment: CDR1 MNHEY and CDR2 SMNVEV (reference sequence). The V gene end was trimmed by 2 bases and the J gene end by 7 bases; junction bases not matched to a gene: 5. The length of the CDR3 is 16 residues. CDR3 nucleotides: TGTGCCAGCAGTTTAATGACTAGCGGGAGGACTAATGAGCAGTTCTTC. It translates to CASSLMTSGRTNEQFF.

This sequence joins TRBV6-5 and TRBJ2-7, with TRBD2 identical over 9 bases. The CDR3 has 16 amino acids. Germline CDR1 reads MNHEY; CDR2 reads SVGAGI. The V segment lost 0 bases and the J segment 6 bases; nucleotides outside the gene matches: 9. The DNA of the CDR3 is TGTGCCAGCAGTTACTCGAGTGATAGCGGGAGAATCGAGCAGTACTTC. It translates to CASSYSSDSGRIEQYF.

The rearrangement joins TRBV10-3 to TRBJ2-4, with 9 positions matching TRBD1. V dropped 4 bases and J dropped 8; count of bases not matched to a gene: 6. This CDR3 is built from 14 residues. CDR1 and CDR2 (germline): ENHRY, SYGVKD. CDR3 sequence reads: CAISVTGGLDIQYF. CDR3 coding DNA: TGTGCCATCAGTGTCACAGGGGGCCTGGACATTCAGTACTTC.